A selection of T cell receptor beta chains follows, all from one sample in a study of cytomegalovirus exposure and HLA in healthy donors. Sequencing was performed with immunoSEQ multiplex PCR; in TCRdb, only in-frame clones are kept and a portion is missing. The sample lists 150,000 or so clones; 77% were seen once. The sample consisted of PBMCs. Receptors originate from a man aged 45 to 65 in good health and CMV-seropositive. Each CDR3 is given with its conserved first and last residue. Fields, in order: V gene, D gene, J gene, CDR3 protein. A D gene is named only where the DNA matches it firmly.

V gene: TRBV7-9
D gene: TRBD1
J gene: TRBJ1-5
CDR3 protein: CASSPGQGGNWGDQPQHF

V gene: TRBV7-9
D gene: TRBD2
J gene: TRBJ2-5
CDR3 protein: CASSSGLAVGTQYF

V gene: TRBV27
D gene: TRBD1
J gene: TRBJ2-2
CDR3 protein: CATQPRGRSTGELFF

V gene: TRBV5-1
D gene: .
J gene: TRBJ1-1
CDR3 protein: CASSLEPTGVNTEAFF

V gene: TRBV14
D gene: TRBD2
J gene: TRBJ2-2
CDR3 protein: CASSHGVTGTNLYTGELFF

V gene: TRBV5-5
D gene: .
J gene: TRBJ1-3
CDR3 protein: CASTPGTTGNTIYF

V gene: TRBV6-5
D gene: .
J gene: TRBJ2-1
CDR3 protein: CASSPSGTSYNEQFF

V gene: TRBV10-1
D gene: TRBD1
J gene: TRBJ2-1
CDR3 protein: CASSAGQGYNEQFF

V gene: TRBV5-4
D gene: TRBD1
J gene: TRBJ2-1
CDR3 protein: CASSLGDSPYNEQFF

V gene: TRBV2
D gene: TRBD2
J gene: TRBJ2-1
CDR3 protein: CASSGRLAGGTNEQFF

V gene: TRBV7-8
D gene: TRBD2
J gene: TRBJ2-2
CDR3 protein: CASSSPSGGSGTGELFF

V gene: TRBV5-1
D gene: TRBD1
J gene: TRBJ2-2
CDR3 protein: CASSPRDRGAGELFF

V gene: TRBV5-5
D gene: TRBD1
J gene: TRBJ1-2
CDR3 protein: CASSWTGESHYGYTF

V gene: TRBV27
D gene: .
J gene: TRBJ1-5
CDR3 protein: CASSHSGQPQHF

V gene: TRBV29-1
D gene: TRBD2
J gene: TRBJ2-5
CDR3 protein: CSVEGSSGGETQYF

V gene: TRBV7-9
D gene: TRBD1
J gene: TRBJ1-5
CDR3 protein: CASSSTGGGQPQHF

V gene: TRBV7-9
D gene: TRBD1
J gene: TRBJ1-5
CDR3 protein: CASSAPGDRDSQPQHF

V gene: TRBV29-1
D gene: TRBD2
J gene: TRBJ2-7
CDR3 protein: CSGGRDAYEQYF

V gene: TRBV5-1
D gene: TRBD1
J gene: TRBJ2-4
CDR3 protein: CARYRGTYF

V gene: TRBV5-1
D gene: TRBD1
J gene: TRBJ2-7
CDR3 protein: CASSFAGQGYEQYF

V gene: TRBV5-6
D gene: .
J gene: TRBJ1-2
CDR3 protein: CASSLDRGGYGYTF

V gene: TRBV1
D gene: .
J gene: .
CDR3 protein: CTSTTQGFSYEQYF

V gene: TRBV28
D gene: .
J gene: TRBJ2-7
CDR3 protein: CASSPTDSSYEQYF

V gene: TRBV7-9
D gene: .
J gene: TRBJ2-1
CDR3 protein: CASSLAGALNEQFF